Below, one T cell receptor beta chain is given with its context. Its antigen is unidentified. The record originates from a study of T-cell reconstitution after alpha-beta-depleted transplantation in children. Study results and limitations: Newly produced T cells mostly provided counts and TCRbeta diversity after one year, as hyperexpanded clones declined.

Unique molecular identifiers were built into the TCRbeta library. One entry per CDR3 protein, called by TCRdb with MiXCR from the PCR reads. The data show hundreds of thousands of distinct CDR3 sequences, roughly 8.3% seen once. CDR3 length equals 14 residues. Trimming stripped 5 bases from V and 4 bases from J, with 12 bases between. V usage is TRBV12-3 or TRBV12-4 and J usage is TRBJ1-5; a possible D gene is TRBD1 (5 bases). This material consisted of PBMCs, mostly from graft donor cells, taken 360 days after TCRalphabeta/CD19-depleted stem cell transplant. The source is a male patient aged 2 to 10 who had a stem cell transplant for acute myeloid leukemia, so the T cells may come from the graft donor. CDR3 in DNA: TGTGCCAGCAGTCAGGGACTTCATAATCAGCCCCAGCATTTT. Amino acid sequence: CASSQGLHNQPQHF.